This TCR beta chain was profiled in a study of CXCR3-negative and CXCR3-positive naive CD8 T cells. Study as a whole: The dataset comprises roughly 150 million TRB reads in total, with about 1.5 +/- 0.3 million reads per library. General observations from the study: TRBV-TRBJ usage was similar across naive CXCR3 subsets but distinct in memory cells. Cryopreservation partially lowered CXCR3 expression, so most assays used fresh PBMCs. Whereas both naive subsets had comparably high diversity, memory CD8+ cells had much lower diversity.

Looked up from germline, CDR1 is LGHNA and CDR2 is YSLEER. CDR3 length: 17 amino acids. TRB cDNA libraries were made by UMI-labeled 5' RACE. TCRdb reprocessed the 5' RACE reads, with one entry per CDR3 protein and no DNA. In total, the table holds 45,000 to 60,000 distinct CDR3 sequences. In the case of this clonotype: Antigen unknown.

This receptor was obtained from a human donor in good health. Some clones in this sample may be carry-over from other donors' samples. The rearrangement links TRBV4-3 to TRBJ2-2; TCRdb picks TRBD2, but there is no DNA to check that call. The sample taken for sequencing was memory CD8+ T cells from blood. The chain's CDR3 is CASSLDSSGLNAAELFF.